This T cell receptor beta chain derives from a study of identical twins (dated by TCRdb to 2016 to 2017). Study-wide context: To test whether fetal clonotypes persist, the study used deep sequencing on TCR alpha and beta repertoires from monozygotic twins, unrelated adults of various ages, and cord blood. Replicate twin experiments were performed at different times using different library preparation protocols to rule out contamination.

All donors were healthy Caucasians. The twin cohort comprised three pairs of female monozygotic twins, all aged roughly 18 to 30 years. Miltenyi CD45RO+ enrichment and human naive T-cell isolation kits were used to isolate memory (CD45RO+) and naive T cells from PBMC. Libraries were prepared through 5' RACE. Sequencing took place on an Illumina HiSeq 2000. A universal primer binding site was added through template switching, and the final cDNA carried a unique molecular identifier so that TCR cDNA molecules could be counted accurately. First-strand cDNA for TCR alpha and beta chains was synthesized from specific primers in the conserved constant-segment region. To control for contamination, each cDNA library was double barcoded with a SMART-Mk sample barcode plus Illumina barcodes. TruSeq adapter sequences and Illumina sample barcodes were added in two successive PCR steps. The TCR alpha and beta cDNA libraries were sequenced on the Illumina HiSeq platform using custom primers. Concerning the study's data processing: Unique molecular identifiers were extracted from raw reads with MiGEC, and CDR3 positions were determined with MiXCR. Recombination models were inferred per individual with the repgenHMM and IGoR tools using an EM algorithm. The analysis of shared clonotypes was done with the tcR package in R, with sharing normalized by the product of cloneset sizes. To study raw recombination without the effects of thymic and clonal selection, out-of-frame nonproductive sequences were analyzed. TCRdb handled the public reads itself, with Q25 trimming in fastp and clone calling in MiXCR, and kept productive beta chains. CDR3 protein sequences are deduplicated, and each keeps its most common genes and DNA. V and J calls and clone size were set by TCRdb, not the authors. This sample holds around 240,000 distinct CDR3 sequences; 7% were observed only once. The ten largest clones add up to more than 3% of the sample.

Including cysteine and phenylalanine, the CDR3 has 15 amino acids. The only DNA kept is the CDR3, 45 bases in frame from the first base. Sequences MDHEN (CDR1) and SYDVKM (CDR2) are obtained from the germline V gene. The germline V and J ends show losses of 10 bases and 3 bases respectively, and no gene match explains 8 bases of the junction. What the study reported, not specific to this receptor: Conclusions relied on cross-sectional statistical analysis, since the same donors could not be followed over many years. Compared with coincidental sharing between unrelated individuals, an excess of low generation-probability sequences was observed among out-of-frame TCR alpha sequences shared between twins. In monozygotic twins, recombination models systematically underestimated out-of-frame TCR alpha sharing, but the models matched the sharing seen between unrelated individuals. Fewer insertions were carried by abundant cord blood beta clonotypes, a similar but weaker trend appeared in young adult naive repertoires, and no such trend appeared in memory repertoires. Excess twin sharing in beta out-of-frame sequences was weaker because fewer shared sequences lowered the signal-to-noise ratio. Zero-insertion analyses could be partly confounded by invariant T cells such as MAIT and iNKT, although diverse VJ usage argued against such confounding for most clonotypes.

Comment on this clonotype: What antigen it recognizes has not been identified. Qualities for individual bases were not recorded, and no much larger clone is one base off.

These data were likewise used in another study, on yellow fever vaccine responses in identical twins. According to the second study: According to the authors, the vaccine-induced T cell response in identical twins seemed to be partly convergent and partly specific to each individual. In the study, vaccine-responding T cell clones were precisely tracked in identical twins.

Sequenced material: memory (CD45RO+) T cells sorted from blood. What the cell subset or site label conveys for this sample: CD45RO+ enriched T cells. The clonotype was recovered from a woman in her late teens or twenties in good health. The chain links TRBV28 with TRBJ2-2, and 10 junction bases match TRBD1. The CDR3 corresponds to CAIPGQGIDTGELFF. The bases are TGTGCCATCCCGGGACAGGGGATCGACACCGGGGAGCTGTTTTTT.